Listed below are T cell receptor beta chains from one sample, sequenced in a study of glioma-infiltrating T cells. TCRdb ran MiXCR on the multiplex PCR reads and lists one entry per CDR3 protein. The sample shows about 410,000 distinct CDR3 sequences, less than 50% of them seen only once. Source material: glioma tissue, nonneoplastic brain tissue, or PBMCs (not recorded which). These receptors were taken from a human donor with low-grade glioma or glioblastoma, undergoing nonglioma brain surgery, or in good health (not recorded which). The CDR3 runs from the conserved cysteine through the conserved F or W. D genes are given only for firm matches. Size is omitted from some rows. Given values are once, few, many or a class for expanded clones.

v_gene,abundance,j_gene,d_gene,CDR3aa,CDR3nt
TRBV12-3/TRBV12-4,NA,TRBJ2-5,TRBD2,CASSYGRTSGSFGVFGETQYF,TGTGCCAGCAGTTATGGGAGGACTAGCGGGAGCTTCGGGGTTTTCGGAGAGACCCAGTACTTC
TRBV28,NA,TRBJ2-1,NA,CASSFSFSGSSYNEQFF,TGTGCCAGCAGTTTTTCCTTTAGTGGGAGCTCCTACAATGAGCAGTTCTTC
TRBV11-1,NA,TRBJ1-4,NA,CAIKAGPNEKLFF,TGTGCCATCAAAGCAGGGCCTAATGAAAAACTGTTTTTT
TRBV6-1,NA,TRBJ2-1,TRBD2,CASSEREGNNEQFF,TGTGCCAGCAGTGAAAGGGAGGGGAACAATGAGCAGTTCTTC
TRBV28,NA,TRBJ1-1,NA,CASSLAGIMNTEAFF,TGTGCCAGCAGTTTAGCAGGGATAATGAACACTGAAGCTTTCTTT
TRBV5-1,NA,TRBJ2-1,TRBD2,CASSLRLANNEQFF,TGCGCCAGCAGCTTGCGACTAGCGAACAATGAGCAGTTCTTC
TRBV12-3/TRBV12-4,NA,TRBJ1-5,NA,CASSFGGDSHPQHF,TGTGCCAGCAGTTTTGGGGGGGATAGTCATCCCCAGCATTTT
TRBV4-2,NA,TRBJ2-3,TRBD2,CASGQGLAGGSTDTQYF,TGTGCCAGCGGCCAAGGGCTAGCGGGAGGAAGCACAGATACGCAGTATTTT
TRBV7-3,NA,TRBJ2-1,NA,CTSSKGDGTTYNEQFF,TGTACCAGCAGCAAAGGGGACGGGACAACCTACAATGAGCAGTTCTTC
TRBV20-1,few,TRBJ2-7,NA,CSAPLDGRTYEQYF,TGCAGTGCACCCCTGGACGGCAGGACCTACGAGCAGTACTTC
TRBV6-2/TRBV6-3,many,TRBJ1-1,NA,CASSYVDTEAFF,TGTGCCAGCAGTTACGTGGACACTGAAGCTTTCTTT
TRBV20-1,NA,TRBJ1-5,TRBD1,CSASPTGLSNQPQHF,TGCAGTGCTAGTCCGACAGGGTTGAGCAATCAGCCCCAGCATTTT
TRBV28,many,TRBJ2-1,TRBD2,CASSRTSGLYNEQFF,TGTGCCAGCAGTAGGACTAGCGGGCTTTACAATGAGCAGTTCTTC
TRBV27,many,TRBJ1-4,NA,CASRRGASNEKLFF,TGTGCCAGCAGGCGGGGCGCAAGTAATGAAAAACTGTTTTTT
TRBV27,many,TRBJ2-3,NA,CASSHQGITDTQYF,TGTGCCAGCAGTCACCAGGGGATCACAGATACGCAGTATTTT
TRBV15,NA,TRBJ2-1,NA,CATSSRRDPSYNEQFF,TGTGCCACCAGCAGTCGCCGGGACCCCTCCTACAATGAGCAGTTCTTC
TRBV6-5,many,TRBJ2-7,NA,CASSYRQKQYF,TGTGCCAGCAGTTATAGGCAGAAGCAGTACTTC
TRBV7-2,few,TRBJ1-5,NA,CASSLFDSNQPQHF,TGTGCCAGCAGCCTCTTCGATAGCAATCAGCCCCAGCATTTT
TRBV6-2/TRBV6-3,NA,TRBJ2-1,NA,CASSPGGYDNEQFF,TGTGCCAGCAGCCCGGGCGGGTATGACAATGAGCAGTTCTTC
TRBV28,many,TRBJ1-2,NA,CASSMLYQGYTNYGYTF,TGTGCCAGCAGCATGCTTTATCAGGGTTATACTAACTATGGCTACACCTTC
TRBV6-2/TRBV6-3,few,TRBJ2-3,TRBD2,CASSYYAGGFADTQYF,TGTGCCAGCAGTTACTACGCGGGAGGGTTCGCAGATACGCAGTATTTT
TRBV20-1,NA,TRBJ1-4,NA,CSASRPNEKLFF,TGCAGTGCTAGTAGGCCTAATGAAAAACTGTTTTTT
TRBV6-2/TRBV6-3,many,TRBJ2-7,NA,CASARTGVYEQYF,TGTGCCAGCGCCCGAACTGGGGTCTACGAGCAGTACTTC
TRBV20-1,few,TRBJ2-1,TRBD2,CSAPGLALYNEQFF,TGCAGTGCCCCGGGACTAGCGCTATACAATGAGCAGTTCTTC
TRBV7-2,NA,TRBJ2-1,NA,CASSWVAVSYNEQFF,TGTGCCAGCAGCTGGGTAGCGGTCTCCTACAATGAGCAGTTCTTC